Sequencing of this T cell receptor beta chain was carried out in a study of OX40 agonist ivuxolimab in advanced cancers. Germline CDR1 SEHNR, CDR2 FQNEAQ (reference sequence). The CDR3 is 13 amino acids. The J segment lost 4 bases and the V segment lost 8 bases, leaving 6 bases of the junction unmatched. Findings and caveats of the study: Averaged across samples, CD8+ T cells carried more expanded clones than CD4+ did.

Note on this clone: The antigen is undetermined.

Some clones are missing from TCRdb's copy, which holds only in-frame ones; the method was immunoSEQ multiplex PCR. This table holds around 46,000 clones, roughly nine tenths found once. This specimen consisted of CD4+ or CD8+ T cells sorted from blood, obtained in a trial of the OX40 agonist ivuxolimab. The sequence derives from an adult with an advanced solid tumor such as melanoma, head and neck, liver or kidney cancer. The genes are TRBV7-9 and TRBJ2-7, with TRBD1 matching 9 bases. The CDR3 DNA reads as TGTGCCAGCGGGGGACAGGGAACTTACGAGCAGTACTTC. Encoded protein: CASGGQGTYEQYF.